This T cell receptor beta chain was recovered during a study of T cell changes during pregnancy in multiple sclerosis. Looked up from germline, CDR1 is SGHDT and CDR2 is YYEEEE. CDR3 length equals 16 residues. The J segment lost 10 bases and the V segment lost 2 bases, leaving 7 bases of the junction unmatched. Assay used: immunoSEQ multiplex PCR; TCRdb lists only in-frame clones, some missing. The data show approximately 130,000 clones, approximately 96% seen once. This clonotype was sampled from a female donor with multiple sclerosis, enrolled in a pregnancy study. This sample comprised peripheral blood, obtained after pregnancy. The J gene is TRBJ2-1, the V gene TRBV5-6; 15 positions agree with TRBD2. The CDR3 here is CASSFRTSGRAREQFF. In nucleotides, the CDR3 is TGTGCCAGCAGCTTTAGGACTAGCGGGAGGGCGAGAGAGCAGTTCTTC.